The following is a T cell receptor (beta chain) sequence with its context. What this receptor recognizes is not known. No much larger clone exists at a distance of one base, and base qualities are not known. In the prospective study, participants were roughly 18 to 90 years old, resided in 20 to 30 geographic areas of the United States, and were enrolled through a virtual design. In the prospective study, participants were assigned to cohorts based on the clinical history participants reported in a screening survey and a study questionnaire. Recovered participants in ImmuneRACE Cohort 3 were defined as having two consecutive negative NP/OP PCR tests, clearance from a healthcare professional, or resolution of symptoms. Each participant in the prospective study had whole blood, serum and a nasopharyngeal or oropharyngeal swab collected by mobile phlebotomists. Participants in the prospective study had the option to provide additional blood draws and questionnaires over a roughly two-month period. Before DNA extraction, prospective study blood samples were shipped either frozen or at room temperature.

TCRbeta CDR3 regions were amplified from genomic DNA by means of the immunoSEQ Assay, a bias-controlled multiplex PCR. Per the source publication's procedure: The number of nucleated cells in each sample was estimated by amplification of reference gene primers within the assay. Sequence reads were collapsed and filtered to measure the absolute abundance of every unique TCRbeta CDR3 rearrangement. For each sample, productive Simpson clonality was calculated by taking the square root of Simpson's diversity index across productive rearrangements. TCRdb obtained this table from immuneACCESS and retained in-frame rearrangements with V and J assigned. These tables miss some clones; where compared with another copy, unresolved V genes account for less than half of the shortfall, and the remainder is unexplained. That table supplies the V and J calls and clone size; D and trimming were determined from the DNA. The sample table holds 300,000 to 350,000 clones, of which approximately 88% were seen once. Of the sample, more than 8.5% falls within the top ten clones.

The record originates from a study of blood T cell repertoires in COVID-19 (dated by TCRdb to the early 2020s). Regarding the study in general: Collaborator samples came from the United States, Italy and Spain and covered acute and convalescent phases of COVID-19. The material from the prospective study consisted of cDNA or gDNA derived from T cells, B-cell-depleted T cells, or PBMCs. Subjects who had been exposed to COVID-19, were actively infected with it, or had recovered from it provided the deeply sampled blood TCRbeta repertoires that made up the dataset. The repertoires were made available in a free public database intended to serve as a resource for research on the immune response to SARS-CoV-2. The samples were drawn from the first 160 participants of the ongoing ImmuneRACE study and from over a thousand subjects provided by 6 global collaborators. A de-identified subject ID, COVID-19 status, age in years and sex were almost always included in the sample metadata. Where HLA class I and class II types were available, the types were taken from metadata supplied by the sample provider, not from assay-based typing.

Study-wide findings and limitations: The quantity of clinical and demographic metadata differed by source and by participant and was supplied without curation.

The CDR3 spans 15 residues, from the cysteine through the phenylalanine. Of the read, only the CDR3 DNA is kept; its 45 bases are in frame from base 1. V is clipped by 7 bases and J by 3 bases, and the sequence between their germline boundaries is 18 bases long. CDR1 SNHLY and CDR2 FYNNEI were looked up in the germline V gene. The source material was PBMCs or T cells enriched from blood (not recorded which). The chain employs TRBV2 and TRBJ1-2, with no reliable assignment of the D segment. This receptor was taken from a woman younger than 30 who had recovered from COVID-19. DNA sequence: TGTGCCAGCATCTCCGGGGATCAAGGATACTATGGCTACACCTTC. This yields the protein CASISGDQGYYGYTF.